These 30 T cell receptor beta chains came from one sample sequenced in a study of vaccination effects on CD4 cells after COVID-19. The assay was immunoSEQ multiplex PCR, and TCRdb's table has in-frame clones only and misses some. The table has under 40,000 clones, 82% seen once. These TCRs are of unknown antigen specificity. With the ViraFEST assay, the study expanded antigen-specific CD4+ T cells using viral peptide pools, then sequenced them. Following 10 days of culture, CD4+ T cells were isolated. Subjects were given two BNT162b2 or mRNA-1273 vaccine doses. Sequencing used CD4+ T cells from PBMCs cultured with HCoV-NL63 spike peptides, obtained after COVID-19 vaccination. All receptors derive from a human donor who received a COVID-19 vaccine. Some clones in this sample may be carry-over from other donors' samples.

The J gene is TRBJ1-5, the V gene TRBV5-6; D ambiguous. Germline assignment: CDR1 SGHDT and CDR2 YYEEEE. The CDR3 contains 14 residues. V was trimmed by 0 bases and J by 1 base, leaving 5 bases between them. In DNA form, the CDR3 reads TGTGCCAGCAGCTTGGCAGGCAGCAATCAGCCCCAGCATTTT. Translated, it gives CASSLAGSNQPQHF.

The CDR3 here is CASSPDSNEQFF. CDR3 sequence (DNA): TGTGCCAGCAGCCCCGACAGCAATGAGCAGTTCTTC. The chain couples TRBV6-6 to TRBJ2-1, with D perhaps matching TRBD1 (5 bases). The CDR3 extends over 12 amino acids. In germline, CDR1 is MNHNY, CDR2 SVGAGI (reference sequence). V lost 6 bases, J lost 6 bases, and 9 bases lay in between.

CDR3 region: CASSQKLERGGNNEQFF. The CDR3 nucleotides are TGTGCCAGCAGCCAAAAGTTGGAGCGGGGGGGAAACAATGAGCAGTTCTTC. The gene calls are TRBV3-1 (or the pseudogene TRBV3-2) and TRBJ2-1, with TRBD2 matching over 10 bases. V was clipped by 2 bases and J by 5 bases; unmatched bases: 9. Germline V CDR1 and CDR2: LGHDT, YNNKEL (reference sequence). This CDR3 is 17 amino acids long.

This chain joins TRBV14 and TRBJ1-1; D unclear. The V end was cut by 1 base, the J end by 5 bases, with 8 bases between. Germline V CDR1 and CDR2: SGHDN, FVKESK. The CDR3 has 13 residues. The CDR3 loop is CASSQGLGTEAFF. The CDR3 region has the DNA TGTGCCAGCAGCCAAGGGTTAGGGACTGAAGCTTTCTTT.

This clone has more than one count but fewer than ten. The chain recombines TRBV4-3 with TRBJ2-7; TRBD1 matches 7 bases. The CDR3 spans 13 residues. Germline lookup yields CDR1 LGHNA and CDR2 YSLEER. The V gene end was trimmed by 4 bases and the J gene end by 5 bases; junction bases not matched to a gene: 5. Written as DNA, the CDR3 is TGCGCCAGCAGCCGAAACAGGGGTGACGAGCAGTACGTC. Translating it yields CASSRNRGDEQYV.

The rearrangement joins TRBV7-8 to TRBJ2-3; unclear D gene. Trimming took 1 base from V and 2 from J, leaving 7 bases between them. The germline CDR1 and CDR2 sequences are SGHVS and FQNEAQ. The CDR3 spans 14 residues. The CDR3 bases are TGTGCCAGCAGCTTAGGGGGTAACACAGATACGCAGTATTTT. Encoded protein: CASSLGGNTDTQYF.

The CDR3 DNA reads as TGCGCCAGCAGAGAACAGGCTAGTAATGAAAAACTGTTTTTT. This codes for CASREQASNEKLFF. The V gene is TRBV5-1, the J gene TRBJ1-4; tentatively, D is TRBD1 (5 bases). This CDR3 has 14 amino acids. The V gene lost 5 bases and the J gene lost 4 bases, with 12 bases spanning the gap. Per the germline V gene, CDR1 is SGHRS and CDR2 is YFSETQ.

This chain connects TRBV19 to TRBJ1-3; D is unclear. V dropped 8 bases and J dropped 0 bases, with 8 bases sitting between them. The V gene's germline CDR1 is LNHDA and CDR2 SQIVND (reference sequence). The CDR3 runs 13 residues. The CDR3 is CASRRTSGNTIYF. The CDR3, as DNA: TGTGCCAGTCGACGGACCTCTGGAAACACCATATATTTT.

This clone was observed a few times. Other DNA sequences in the same sample also yield this CDR3. As DNA, the CDR3 is TGTGCCAGTAGTATTACGGGGAACACTGAAGCTTTCTTT. Translation: CASSITGNTEAFF. This chain joins TRBV19 and TRBJ1-1, with D uncertain. Germline values: CDR1 LNHDA, CDR2 SQIVND (reference sequence). This CDR3 is built from 13 residues. V dropped 3 bases and J dropped 1 base, with 6 bases sitting between them.

This clone was counted once. The V and J genes are TRBV28 and TRBJ1-3; D may be TRBD1 (6 bases). Trimming removed 7 bases at V and 0 bases at J, with 10 bases between. Germline V gene lookup returns CDR1 MDHEN and CDR2 SYDVKM. This CDR3 is 14 amino acids long. As DNA, the CDR3 is TGTGCCAGCATTCCAGGGGTCTCTGGAAACACCATATATTTT. Encoded protein: CASIPGVSGNTIYF.

V and J are TRBV5-1 and TRBJ1-2; 12 bases line up with TRBD1. V lost 7 bases to trimming and J lost 5 bases; unmatched junction nucleotides: 12. The CDR3 contains 16 residues. Germline V gene lookup returns CDR1 SGHRS and CDR2 YFSETQ. The CDR3 sequence: CASAPGQGAKLYGYTF. Here the CDR3 DNA reads TGCGCCAGCGCTCCGGGACAGGGGGCGAAATTGTATGGCTACACCTTC.

The V gene is TRBV18, the J gene TRBJ2-3, with TRBD1 as a possible D gene (6 bases). Deletions cut 6 bases from V and 0 bases from J, with 16 bases between. There are 16 residues in the CDR3. In germline, CDR1 is KGHSH, CDR2 LQKENI. The CDR3 loop reads CASSPDSTLSTDTQYF. The CDR3 region has the DNA TGTGCCAGCTCGCCGGACAGCACCCTAAGCACAGATACGCAGTATTTT. The full variable domain, in which reference TRBV18 and TRBJ2-3 provide the parts outside the CDR3, is NAGVMQNPRHLVRRRGQEARLRCSPMKGHSHVYWYRQLPEEGLKFMVYLQKENIIDESGMPKERFSAEFPKEGPSILRIQQVVRGDSAAYFCASSPDSTLSTDTQYFGPGTRLTVL.

This clone has just one count. The V call is TRBV5-1, the J call TRBJ1-4, with D possibly TRBD1 on 5 matching bases. V lost 0 bases and J lost 7, with 16 bases in between. From germline, CDR1 is SGHRS and CDR2 YFSETQ. CDR3 length: 16 residues. CDR3 amino acids: CASSLDRQGRPEKLFF. CDR3 DNA: TGCGCCAGCAGCTTGGATCGGCAGGGACGTCCTGAAAAACTGTTTTTT.

This rearrangement joins TRBV19 to TRBJ1-6; D is ambiguous. Per the germline V gene, CDR1 is LNHDA and CDR2 is SQIVND (reference sequence). This CDR3 has 14 amino acids. The V gene lost 7 bases and the J gene lost 6 bases, with 13 bases spanning the gap. This chain's CDR3 is CASTTALFNSPLHF. The CDR3 DNA sequence: TGTGCCAGTACTACCGCTTTATTTAATTCACCCCTCCACTTT.

The CDR3, as DNA: TGTGCCAGTAGTATTCCCGTTCGCACCGGGGAGCTGTTTTTT. Translation: CASSIPVRTGELFF. The genes are TRBV19 and TRBJ2-2; D gene ambiguous. This CDR3 has 14 amino acids. Trimming pared 3 bases from V and 4 bases from J, leaving 9 bases between. Germline V CDR1 and CDR2: LNHDA, SQIVND (reference sequence). Full variable domain (outside the CDR3, taken from reference TRBV19 and TRBJ2-2): DGGITQSPKYLFRKEGQNVTLSCEQNLNHDAMYWYRQDPGQGLRLIYYSQIVNDFQKGDIAEGYSVSREKKESFPLTVTSAQKNPTAFYLCASSIPVRTGELFFGEGSRLTVL.

The V gene is TRBV7-2, the J gene TRBJ1-1; the match to TRBD1 covers 7 bases. The CDR3 runs to 15 residues. The germline V gene has CDR1 SGHTA and CDR2 FQGNSA. V trimming: 2 bases; J trimming: 0 bases; junction bases outside the gene matches: 3. The CDR3 region has the DNA TGTGCCAGCAGCTTACAGGGGGGAATGAACACTGAAGCTTTCTTT. This translates into CASSLQGGMNTEAFF.

This chain connects TRBV18 to TRBJ2-1; 10 nucleotides match TRBD2. V gave up 1 base and J gave up 10 bases; unmatched junction bases: 7. Per germline, CDR1 KGHSH and CDR2 LQKENI. The CDR3 is 15 amino acids. In nucleotides, the CDR3 is TGTGCCAGCTCACCACTAGCGGGGGGAGTGATAGAGCAGTTCTTC. Translation: CASSPLAGGVIEQFF.

This rearrangement joins TRBV5-1 to TRBJ1-2, with 9 positions matching TRBD1. The junction had 2 bases not matched to a gene; V was cut back by 1 base and J by 4 bases. The CDR3 is made up of 14 amino acids. Germline CDR1 reads SGHRS; CDR2 reads YFSETQ. In nucleotides, the CDR3 is TGCGCCAGCAGCTTGACAGGGGGCAGCTATGGCTACACCTTC. This sequence encodes CASSLTGGSYGYTF.

The chain uses TRBV7-9 and TRBJ2-7, with 7 positions matching TRBD1. J was trimmed by 6 bases and V by 5 bases; bases with no gene match: 10. Germline-derived CDR1 and CDR2 are SEHNR and FQNEAQ (reference sequence). The CDR3 is 14 residues long. The CDR3 region has the DNA TGTGCCAGCAGCCCAGCACCCACAGGGGCCGAGCAGTACGTC. This gives the protein CASSPAPTGAEQYV.

This clone was observed once. The gene calls are TRBV20-1 and TRBJ2-3; weak D call: TRBD2 (5 bases). Germline V gives CDR1 DFQATT, CDR2 SNEGSKA (reference sequence). This CDR3 spans 11 amino acids. V was pared by 1 base and J by 11 bases, with 10 bases between. CDR3 in amino acids: CSARGGKEQYF. In DNA form, the CDR3 reads TGCAGTGCTAGAGGAGGGAAGGAGCAGTATTTT.

This clone occurred once. The chain employs TRBV20-1 and TRBJ2-1; D is undetermined. CDR3 length equals 11 residues. V dropped 3 bases and J dropped 8 bases, with 8 bases sitting between them. Germline assignment: CDR1 DFQATT and CDR2 SNEGSKA (reference sequence). CDR3 in amino acids: CSARGSDEQFF. Written as DNA, the CDR3 is TGCAGTGCTAGGGGGTCGGATGAGCAGTTCTTC.

This chain joins TRBV27 and TRBJ1-2; D not resolved. In germline, CDR1 is MNHEY, CDR2 SMNVEV (reference sequence). The CDR3 length is 16 residues. Trimming took 1 base from V and 0 from J, leaving 12 bases between them. CDR3 bases: TGTGCCAGCAGTTTATATTCCGCGACGGCTAACTATGGCTACACCTTC. Translating it yields CASSLYSATANYGYTF.

The chain has TRBV3-1 (or the pseudogene TRBV3-2) and TRBJ1-2; D unclear. Trimming left V 0 bases short and J 8 bases short, with 10 bases between. Looked up from germline, CDR1 is LGHDT and CDR2 is YNNKEL (reference sequence). The CDR3 totals 13 residues. The CDR3 nucleotides read TGTGCCAGCAGCCAAGACTCCTATGGCGGCTACACCTTC. It codes for CASSQDSYGGYTF.

The V and J genes are TRBV9 and TRBJ2-5; TRBD1 aligns across 9 bases. The CDR3 runs to 15 residues. Germline V gene lookup returns CDR1 SGDLS and CDR2 YYNGEE. J was trimmed by 6 bases and V by 2 bases; bases with no gene match: 8. CDR3 sequence: CASSVTTGGEQTQYF. CDR3 nucleotide sequence: TGTGCCAGCAGCGTCACCACAGGGGGCGAACAGACCCAGTACTTC.

The chain has TRBV25-1 and TRBJ2-3; maybe TRBD1 (5 bases). V was cut by 2 bases and J by 1 base, with 13 bases left in between. This CDR3 is built from 16 residues. Germline lookup yields CDR1 MGHDK and CDR2 SYGVNS. CDR3 in DNA: TGTGCCAGCAGTGAAATCCAGGGCCGGGGCACAGATACGCAGTATTTT. Amino acids: CASSEIQGRGTDTQYF.

The gene calls are TRBV7-2 and TRBJ2-7; D may be TRBD1 or TRBD2 (6 bases each). This CDR3 has 13 amino acids. V lost 5 bases and J 6 bases, leaving 14 bases between the germline ends. Germline V gene lookup returns CDR1 SGHTA and CDR2 FQGNSA. This CDR3 is CASSPGGVPEQYV. DNA of the CDR3: TGTGCCAGCAGCCCCGGGGGCGTCCCCGAGCAGTACGTC.

The chain joins TRBV6-5 to TRBJ1-6; 8 bases line up with TRBD1. CDR3 length: 16 amino acids. CDR1 is MNHEY and CDR2 is SVGAGI in the germline V gene. V trimming: 1 base; J trimming: 7 bases; junction bases outside the gene matches: 6. The DNA for the CDR3 is TGTGCCAGCAGTTACTTAGGACAGGGAGGCAATTCACCCCTCCACTTT. Protein: CASSYLGQGGNSPLHF.

The J gene is TRBJ2-7, the V gene TRBV5-6; 9 bases line up with TRBD1. The CDR3 sequence is 13 residues long. The germline CDR1 and CDR2 sequences are SGHDT and YYEEEE. V shed 0 bases and J 6 bases; nucleotides not matched to a gene: 1. The CDR3 bases are TGTGCCAGCAGCTTGGGGGACAGGGTCGAGCAGTACGTC. This encodes CASSLGDRVEQYV.

The CDR3 region has the DNA TGTGCCAGCAGCCTCGGGACAGGGGTAGGCTACACCTTC. The encoded protein is CASSLGTGVGYTF. The genes are TRBV5-5 and TRBJ1-2; 10 bases are shared with TRBD1. The germline CDR1 and CDR2 sequences are SGHKS and YYEKEE (reference sequence). The V segment lost 4 bases and the J segment 8 bases; nucleotides outside the gene matches: 5. This CDR3 has 13 residues.

The rearrangement uses TRBV6-2 or TRBV6-3 and TRBJ1-2, with 8 bases identical to TRBD1. Germline values: CDR1 MNHEY, CDR2 SVGEGT. The CDR3 extends over 16 amino acids. Trimming took 6 bases from V and 8 from J; bases not matched to a gene: 17. CDR3 sequence reads: CASSDPAGGTSEGYTF. The CDR3, as DNA: TGTGCCAGCAGCGACCCAGCAGGGGGCACTTCGGAAGGCTACACCTTC.